One and the same sample provided the 20 T cell receptor beta chains below, sequenced in a study of neoadjuvant anti-PD-1 for oral cavity cancer. Assay: immunoSEQ multiplex PCR; the TCRdb copy retains only in-frame clones and omits some. The data contain around 60,000 clones, 79% of them singletons. The sequencing here drew on PBMCs, taken before nivolumab (anti-PD-1) treatment. The receptor source for this set is a person aged 40 to 85 with oral cavity squamous cell carcinoma.

The V gene is TRBV6-1, the J gene TRBJ1-4; D not resolved. From germline, CDR1 is MNHNS and CDR2 SASEGT. V lost 4 bases, J lost 0 bases, and 3 bases lay in between. CDR3 size: 13 residues. The CDR3 region has the DNA TGTGCCAGCAGTGTTACAACTAATGAAAAACTGTTTTTT. Translating it yields CASSVTTNEKLFF.

This clone turned up a few times. The V and J genes are TRBV7-9 and TRBJ1-1; D remains ambiguous. The V gene lost 3 bases and the J gene lost 4 bases, with 12 bases spanning the gap. CDR1 and CDR2 from the germline V gene are SEHNR and FQNEAQ (reference sequence). The CDR3 spans 14 residues. Here the CDR3 reads CASSFLGMATEAFF. DNA of the CDR3: TGTGCCAGCAGCTTTTTAGGGATGGCCACTGAAGCTTTCTTT.

The J gene is TRBJ2-7, the V gene TRBV19; the D gene is possibly TRBD2 (5 bases). This CDR3 has 15 residues. Germline V CDR1 and CDR2: LNHDA, SQIVND (reference sequence). V lost 7 bases to trimming and J lost 3 bases, with 19 bases between them. This CDR3 reads CASKTTDSPFYEQYF. CDR3 DNA: TGTGCCAGTAAGACTACAGACTCCCCTTTCTACGAGCAGTACTTC.

The CDR3 loop is CTSSHRDRGTGELFF. The CDR3 bases are TGCACCAGCAGCCACCGTGACAGGGGCACCGGGGAGCTGTTTTTT. J is TRBJ2-2 and V is TRBV1; TRBD1, the D gene given by the table, was not confirmed from the DNA. TRBV1 is a listed pseudogene. The CDR3 covers 15 residues.

V and J are TRBV7-9 and TRBJ1-1; 7 bases map to TRBD1. J gave up 2 bases and V 5 bases, and 5 bases lay outside the gene matches. The CDR3 sequence is 14 residues long. CDR1 SEHNR and CDR2 FQNEAQ come from the germline V gene (reference sequence). DNA of the CDR3: TGTGCCAGCAGCCTACAGGGGATTAACACTGAAGCTTTCTTT. Protein product: CASSLQGINTEAFF. Complete variable domain (other parts from reference TRBV7-9 and TRBJ1-1): DTGVSQNPRHKITKRGQNVTFRCDPISEHNRLYWYRQTLGQGPEFLTYFQNEAQLEKSRLLSDRFSAERPKGSFSTLEIQRTEQGDSAMYLCASSLQGINTEAFFGQGTRLTVV.

This chain uses TRBV7-8 with TRBJ2-7; D not resolved. This CDR3 comprises 15 residues. Trimming removed 5 bases from V and 2 bases from J, with 16 bases in between. Germline V gene sequence: CDR1 SGHVS, CDR2 FQNEAQ. In DNA form, the CDR3 reads TGTGCCAGCAGCGACCCCCCGGCCGGAGCCTACGAGCAGTACTTC. Protein: CASSDPPAGAYEQYF.

The chain employs TRBV7-9 and TRBJ1-1, with D tentatively TRBD1 (6 bases). CDR3 length equals 16 residues. With 3 bases removed from V and 3 bases from J, the gap between germline ends came to 17 bases. Germline CDR1 reads SEHNR; CDR2 reads FQNEAQ (reference sequence). The CDR3 is CASSFPPPGAHTEAFF. The CDR3 region has the DNA TGTGCCAGCAGCTTTCCACCGCCGGGGGCGCACACTGAAGCTTTCTTT.

This clone was observed a few times. The chain uses TRBV6-4 and TRBJ2-3; D might be TRBD2 (6 bases). Between the trimmed V and J ends, which lost 6 bases and 6 bases, there was a span of 13 bases. The CDR3 length is 13 residues. CDR1 is MRHNA, CDR2 SNTAGT, per germline. The DNA of the CDR3 is TGTGCCAGCAGGGGGGGACTCAAGGATACGCAGTATTTT. Translated, it gives CASRGGLKDTQYF.

The rearrangement joins TRBV19 to TRBJ2-2, with 10 positions matching TRBD1. The CDR3 has 15 residues. The V gene's germline CDR1 is LNHDA and CDR2 SQIVND (reference sequence). J lost 6 bases, V lost 3 bases, and 4 bases had no gene match. The CDR3 loop is CASSIAGQGSGELFF. The CDR3 DNA follows: TGTGCCAGTAGTATTGCGGGACAGGGGTCCGGGGAGCTGTTTTTT.

The count of this clone is one. The V call is TRBV7-6, the J call TRBJ1-1; no reliable D call. Germline lookup yields CDR1 SGHVS and CDR2 FNYEAQ. Deletions cut 1 base from V and 4 bases from J, with 10 bases between. The CDR3 loop spans 14 amino acids. CDR3 nucleotide sequence: TGTGCCAGCAGCTTAGGAGGGAGGAGCACTGAAGCTTTCTTT. Translating it yields CASSLGGRSTEAFF.

This chain connects TRBV28 to TRBJ1-6, with unresolved D. Per the germline V gene, CDR1 is MDHEN and CDR2 is SYDVKM. Trimming took off 3 bases at V and 1 base at J, with 10 bases between the two ends. The CDR3 covers 16 residues. Here the CDR3 reads CASSFNGRSYNSPLHF. The CDR3 DNA reads TGTGCCAGCAGTTTTAATGGGAGATCCTATAATTCACCCCTCCACTTT.

Written as DNA, the CDR3 is TGTGCCACCAGGGGGCAGGGCGGGAACACCGGGGAGCTGTTTTTT. The encoded protein is CATRGQGGNTGELFF. The chain uses TRBV19 and TRBJ2-2; 8 positions agree with TRBD1. With V trimmed by 10 bases and J by 1 base, 8 bases remained unmatched. CDR3 length: 15 amino acids. The germline V gene encodes CDR1 LNHDA and CDR2 SQIVND (reference sequence).

The V and J genes are TRBV5-1 and TRBJ2-3, with 9 bases matching TRBD2. V gave up 0 bases and J gave up 1 base; unmatched junction bases: 3. The germline V gene encodes CDR1 SGHRS and CDR2 YFSETQ. The CDR3 consists of 16 residues. The CDR3 DNA is TGCGCCAGCAGCTTGGGAGCGGGGGGCCGCACAGATACGCAGTATTTT. This translates into CASSLGAGGRTDTQYF.

The chain joins TRBV5-4 to TRBJ1-3, with 11 bases matching TRBD1. Trimming cost V 3 bases and J 0 bases; bases outside gene matches: 11. Germline V gives CDR1 SGHNT, CDR2 YYREEE (reference sequence). This CDR3 comprises 19 residues. The CDR3 DNA sequence: TGTGCCAGCAGCTCGGAGGTATATGGGACAGGGGGCTCTGGAAACACCATATATTTT. Encoded protein: CASSSEVYGTGGSGNTIYF.

This clone was seen a handful of times. The rearrangement uses TRBV5-1 and TRBJ2-7, with D possibly matching TRBD1 (6 bases). Trimming removed 1 base from V and 4 bases from J, with 15 bases in between. CDR3 length equals 15 residues. CDR1 SGHRS and CDR2 YFSETQ come from the germline V gene. The CDR3 loop reads CASSLTIGTLYEQYF. The CDR3 DNA reads as TGCGCCAGCAGCTTGACGATCGGGACATTATACGAGCAGTACTTC.

V is TRBV5-6 and J is TRBJ1-1; D possibly corresponds to TRBD1 (6 bases). Germline assignment: CDR1 SGHDT and CDR2 YYEEEE. CDR3 length equals 14 residues. V lost 2 bases and J 2 bases, leaving 10 bases between the germline ends. The CDR3 region is CASSFPQGNTEAFF. CDR3 bases: TGTGCCAGCAGCTTCCCACAGGGCAACACTGAAGCTTTCTTT. Looking up the rest from reference TRBV5-6 and TRBJ1-1 gives the full variable domain: DAGVTQSPTHLIKTRGQQVTLRCSPKSGHDTVSWYQQALGQGPQFIFQYYEEEERQRGNFPDRFSGHQFPNYSSELNVNALLLGDSALYLCASSFPQGNTEAFFGQGTRLTVV.

This chain uses TRBV7-2 with TRBJ2-2; weak D call: TRBD1 (5 bases). In germline, CDR1 is SGHTA, CDR2 FQGNSA. V shed 1 base and J shed 0 bases, with 9 bases lying between them. The CDR3 runs to 16 residues. The CDR3 DNA reads as TGTGCCAGCAGCTTAGAGCCCAGGGCGAACACCGGGGAGCTGTTTTTT. Translated, it gives CASSLEPRANTGELFF.

The chain joins TRBV19 to TRBJ1-2; D gene uncertain. Trimming removed 5 bases at V and 7 bases at J, with 11 bases between. The CDR3 runs to 12 residues. Germline V gene lookup returns CDR1 LNHDA and CDR2 SQIVND (reference sequence). CDR3 DNA sequence: TGTGCCAGTAGTGGACTACAAGGTGGCTACACCTTC. Encoded protein: CASSGLQGGYTF.

The V call is TRBV10-2, the J call TRBJ2-7; 7 nucleotides align to TRBD1. CDR3 length: 12 residues. After removal of 6 bases from V and 3 bases from J, the junction contained 2 bases not matched to a gene. Germline V gene data show CDR1 as WSHSY and CDR2 as SAAADI. The CDR3 coding sequence is TGCGCCAGCAGAAGGGGGCTCTACGAGCAGTACTTC. It translates to CASRRGLYEQYF.

The genes are TRBV7-9 and TRBJ1-2; 8 positions agree with TRBD1. The germline CDR1 and CDR2 sequences are SEHNR and FQNEAQ (reference sequence). The J segment lost 3 bases and the V segment lost 4 bases, leaving 4 bases of the junction unmatched. The CDR3 sequence is 14 residues long. CDR3 in amino acids: CASSSGGAYYGYTF. For the CDR3, the DNA is TGTGCCAGCAGCTCAGGGGGCGCATACTATGGCTACACCTTC. Filled out from reference TRBV7-9 and TRBJ1-2, the complete variable domain reads DTGVSQNPRHKITKRGQNVTFRCDPISEHNRLYWYRQTLGQGPEFLTYFQNEAQLEKSRLLSDRFSAERPKGSFSTLEIQRTEQGDSAMYLCASSSGGAYYGYTFGSGTRLTVV.